The next 24 T cell receptor beta chains were all read from a single sample in a study of T cell responses to AZD1222 COVID-19 vaccine. Sequencing used immunoSEQ multiplex PCR; TCRdb keeps in-frame clones, though not all of them. The sample consists of 150,000 to 200,000 clones, 88% of them appearing once. The input for sequencing was peripheral blood, taken on day 0 of AZD1222 vaccination. The source of these receptors is an adult in good health.

The CDR3 DNA sequence: TGTGCCAGCAGCTTGGGACAGGGGAGATCTGGAAACACCATATATTTT. It encodes CASSLGQGRSGNTIYF. The chain recombines TRBV5-4 with TRBJ1-3; 8 nucleotides line up with TRBD1. CDR3 length: 16 residues. Germline V gives CDR1 SGHNT, CDR2 YYREEE (reference sequence). V lost 0 bases and J lost 1; bases outside the gene matches: 3.

The chain joins TRBV6-2 or TRBV6-3 to TRBJ1-5; the D gene is possibly TRBD1 (5 bases). V lost 5 bases and J 3 bases, leaving 14 bases between the germline ends. Germline CDR1 and CDR2: MNHEY and SVGEGT. The CDR3 contains 15 residues. The DNA for the CDR3 is TGTGCCAGCAGTACGCTTCCAGGGCCCAATCAGCCCCAGCATTTT. It codes for CASSTLPGPNQPQHF.

The count of this clone is one. This chain joins TRBV9 and TRBJ1-2; D uncertain. The CDR3 spans 13 residues. Germline V CDR1 and CDR2: SGDLS, YYNGEE. Trimming left V 6 bases short and J 2 bases short, with 11 bases between. CDR3 sequence: CASNYRGNYGYTF. CDR3 DNA: TGTGCCAGCAATTACCGCGGGAACTATGGCTACACCTTC.

V gene TRBV18 combines with J gene TRBJ1-6; the match to TRBD1 covers 7 bases. V shed 2 bases and J 11 bases; nucleotides not matched to a gene: 3. The CDR3 length is 13 residues. Germline V lookup: CDR1 KGHSH, CDR2 LQKENI. The CDR3 nucleotides read TGTGCCAGCTCACCAGACAGGGAGGCACCCCTCCACTTT. It encodes CASSPDREAPLHF.

This chain joins TRBV7-2 and TRBJ2-7, with 9 bases aligning to TRBD1. V shed 4 bases, J shed 5 bases, and the junction held 3 bases outside the gene matches. This CDR3 region has 13 residues. Germline assignment: CDR1 SGHTA and CDR2 FQGNSA. The CDR3 DNA sequence: TGTGCCAGCAGCTCGGACAGGGGCGACGAGCAGTACTTC. It is translated as CASSSDRGDEQYF.

CDR3: CATRRQGENGYTF. In DNA, the CDR3 is TGTGCCACCAGACGACAGGGAGAGAATGGCTACACCTTC. V gene TRBV28 combines with J gene TRBJ1-2; 7 bases line up with TRBD1. V trimming: 10 bases; J trimming: 6 bases; junction bases outside the gene matches: 11. CDR3 length: 13 amino acids. In germline, CDR1 is MDHEN, CDR2 SYDVKM.

The genes are TRBV6-6 and TRBJ1-3; D call uncertain. The ends were cut back, 2 bases at V and 0 bases at J, with 5 bases in the middle. The CDR3 extends over 14 amino acids. Germline CDR1 MNHNY, CDR2 SVGAGI (reference sequence). The CDR3 here is CASSYRNSGNTIYF. The CDR3 DNA reads TGTGCCAGCAGTTACAGGAACTCTGGAAACACCATATATTTT.

The rearrangement links TRBV9 to TRBJ2-1; perhaps TRBD2 as D (6 bases). V was shortened by 5 bases and J by 5 bases, with 23 bases between the two germline ends. Germline assignment: CDR1 SGDLS and CDR2 YYNGEE. The CDR3 is 17 amino acids. The DNA of the CDR3 is TGTGCCAGCAGTGTCCTTCCTGAGAGATTAGCGGACAATGAGCAGTTCTTC. This sequence encodes CASSVLPERLADNEQFF. The full variable domain, in which reference TRBV9 and TRBJ2-1 provide the parts outside the CDR3, is DSGVTQTPKHLITATGQRVTLRCSPRSGDLSVYWYQQSLDQGLQFLIQYYNGEERAKGNILERFSAQQFPDLHSELNLSSLELGDSALYFCASSVLPERLADNEQFFGPGTRLTVL.

This rearrangement joins TRBV4-3 to TRBJ2-2; tentatively, D is TRBD1 (6 bases). Trimming took off 0 bases at V and 6 bases at J, with 17 bases between the two ends. Germline-derived CDR1 and CDR2 are LGHNA and YSLEER. The CDR3 has 17 residues. The CDR3 DNA reads as TGCGCCAGCAGCCAAGATCATCAGGGGTTTACGGCCGGGGAGCTGTTTTTT. Its translation: CASSQDHQGFTAGELFF.

The J gene is TRBJ1-1, the V gene TRBV29-1; 8 nucleotides agree with TRBD1. Germline loops: CDR1 SQVTM, CDR2 ANQGSEA. V lost 8 bases, J lost 4 bases, and 6 bases stayed unmatched. CDR3 length: 12 residues. The CDR3 here is CSSGQGGTEAFF. CDR3 in DNA: TGCAGCTCTGGACAGGGAGGCACTGAAGCTTTCTTT.

This clone occurred a few times. The V gene is TRBV29-1, the J gene TRBJ1-1; D call uncertain. The CDR3 runs 14 residues. V was pared by 6 bases and J by 2 bases, with 16 bases between. Germline loops: CDR1 SQVTM, CDR2 ANQGSEA. The CDR3 region is CSVHQRVVNTEAFF. The CDR3 nucleotides are TGCAGCGTCCATCAAAGGGTAGTAAACACTGAAGCTTTCTTT.

CDR3 residues: CASSRSGGSTDTQYF. The CDR3 DNA follows: TGTGCCAGTAGTCGTTCGGGGGGGAGCACAGATACGCAGTATTTT. The chain joins TRBV19 to TRBJ2-3, with TRBD2 matching 8 bases. The CDR3 covers 15 residues. Germline values: CDR1 LNHDA, CDR2 SQIVND (reference sequence). The V and J ends lost 5 bases and 0 bases, in that order; junction bases with no gene match: 4.

This clone was observed once. This chain links TRBV28 with TRBJ2-1; TRBD2 is a possible D gene (6 bases). V lost 5 bases, J lost 3 bases, and 11 bases lay in between. Per the germline V gene, CDR1 is MDHEN and CDR2 is SYDVKM. The CDR3 loop spans 14 amino acids. CDR3 amino acids: CASSMGGIYNEQFF. The CDR3 DNA reads as TGTGCCAGCAGTATGGGGGGAATCTACAATGAGCAGTTCTTC.

The chain has TRBV6-1 and TRBJ1-3; no firm D call. CDR3 size: 16 residues. V shed 2 bases and J shed 4 bases, with 15 bases lying between them. CDR1 and CDR2 (germline): MNHNS, SASEGT. In DNA form, the CDR3 reads TGTGCCAGCAGTGAAACTCCTCGGGAAACAGGAAACACCATATATTTT. Amino acids: CASSETPRETGNTIYF.

This chain connects TRBV7-2 to TRBJ2-3, with D possibly TRBD1 on 6 matching bases. CDR1 and CDR2 (germline): SGHTA, FQGNSA. V was pared by 5 bases and J by 4 bases, with 13 bases between. The CDR3 is 14 residues long. The CDR3 spells CASSPGQNSDTQYF. DNA of the CDR3: TGTGCCAGCAGCCCTGGACAGAACTCAGATACGCAGTATTTT.

DNA of the CDR3: TGCAGCGTCGAGGGCTCAGCTAACTATGGCTACACCTTC. Translated, it gives CSVEGSANYGYTF. The rearrangement joins TRBV29-1 to TRBJ1-2; no clear D. The CDR3 has 13 amino acids. The ends were cut back, 6 bases at V and 0 bases at J, with 11 bases in the middle. Germline V gene lookup returns CDR1 SQVTM and CDR2 ANQGSEA.

The genes are TRBV18 and TRBJ2-7; D may be TRBD2 (5 bases). Trimming took 5 bases from V and 3 from J, leaving 8 bases between them. This CDR3 has 12 amino acids. Germline lookup yields CDR1 KGHSH and CDR2 LQKENI. For the CDR3, the DNA is TGTGCCAGCTCATCCCGGGACTACGAGCAGTACTTC. Encoded protein: CASSSRDYEQYF.

This clone was observed a single time. This chain uses TRBV28 with TRBJ2-2, with TRBD2 identical over 7 bases. The CDR3 runs 13 residues. Germline CDR1 and CDR2: MDHEN and SYDVKM. Trimming took 8 bases from V and 5 from J; bases not matched to a gene: 5. CDR3 loop: CASSREVTGELFF. The CDR3 DNA follows: TGTGCCAGCTCCCGGGAGGTAACCGGGGAGCTGTTTTTT.

The chain recombines TRBV28 with TRBJ2-3, with D uncertain. Trimming cost V 5 bases and J 3 bases, with 6 bases left between them. The CDR3 runs 12 residues. The V gene's germline CDR1 is MDHEN and CDR2 SYDVKM. CDR3 nucleotides: TGTGCCAGCAGTGGTAATACAGATACGCAGTATTTT. Its protein is CASSGNTDTQYF.

The chain carries TRBV7-2 and TRBJ2-2; 11 nucleotides align to TRBD2. J was trimmed by 5 bases and V by 5 bases; bases with no gene match: 10. The germline CDR1 and CDR2 sequences are SGHTA and FQGNSA. The CDR3 extends over 17 amino acids. As DNA, the CDR3 is TGTGCCAGCAGCCCACTCGGGACTAGCGGTAGGACCGGGGAGCTGTTTTTT. As protein: CASSPLGTSGRTGELFF.

The rearrangement links TRBV6-5 to TRBJ1-5, with D possibly being TRBD1 (5 bases). Germline-derived CDR1 and CDR2 are MNHEY and SVGAGI. Deletions cut 6 bases from V and 0 bases from J, with 9 bases between. This CDR3 contains 14 residues. This chain's CDR3 is CASSLQDSNQPQHF. The CDR3, as DNA: TGTGCCAGCAGCCTACAGGATAGCAATCAGCCCCAGCATTTT.

The chain is built from TRBV9 and TRBJ1-2, with 10 bases identical to TRBD1. The CDR3 totals 13 residues. The V gene end was trimmed by 4 bases and the J gene end by 10 bases; junction bases not matched to a gene: 7. Germline V gives CDR1 SGDLS, CDR2 YYNGEE. CDR3 residues: CASSPRDRGDYTF. CDR3 DNA sequence: TGTGCCAGCAGCCCCCGGGACAGGGGAGACTACACCTTC.

The chain uses TRBV5-1 and TRBJ1-5; D uncertain. The V and J ends lost 1 base and 7 bases respectively, with 9 bases between them. Germline loops: CDR1 SGHRS, CDR2 YFSETQ. The CDR3 is made up of 13 amino acids. Here the CDR3 DNA reads TGCGCCAGCAGCTTGCACAGCGGGCAGCCCCAGCATTTT. Residues: CASSLHSGQPQHF.

The V and J genes are TRBV27 and TRBJ2-7; 10 positions match TRBD2. The CDR3 totals 14 residues. V was pared by 2 bases and J by 3 bases, with 1 base of the junction left unmatched. Germline V CDR1 and CDR2: MNHEY, SMNVEV (reference sequence). The chain's CDR3 is CASSLRTSGYEQYF. CDR3 nucleotide sequence: TGTGCCAGCAGTTTAAGGACTAGCGGCTACGAGCAGTACTTC.